The 3 T cell receptor beta chains below come from one sample, sequenced in a study of blood T cells in healthy people across ages. Primed by a sample-barcoded 5' primer and a J-beta primer mix, a second PCR proceeded for about 7 to 11 cycles. TCRdb reanalysed the 5' RACE reads using MiXCR and keeps one entry per CDR3 protein. This table has about a million distinct CDR3 sequences, 45% to 50% appearing once. Specimen: blood. All receptors come from a man aged 25 to 40 in good health.

This chain links TRBV6-1 with TRBJ2-5; 7 bases match TRBD1. Trimming cost V 7 bases and J 2 bases; bases outside gene matches: 4. CDR3 size: 13 residues. Looked up from germline, CDR1 is MNHNS and CDR2 is SASEGT. The CDR3 region is CASTQGEQETQYF. CDR3 coding DNA: TGTGCCAGCACCCAGGGGGAACAAGAGACCCAGTACTTC.

In DNA form, the CDR3 reads TGCAGCGTTGAAGGCCTCGTGGGTTCTAGAAATACGCAGTATTTT. Protein product: CSVEGLVGSRNTQYF. This chain connects TRBV29-1 to TRBJ2-3, with D unresolved. V was trimmed by 1 base and J by 7 bases, leaving 18 bases between them. The CDR3 loop spans 15 amino acids. Per germline, CDR1 SQVTM and CDR2 ANQGSEA.

The chain employs TRBV5-1 and TRBJ2-7; 7 nucleotides match TRBD2. The CDR3 is 16 amino acids. Unmatched junction bases numbered 9, after V lost 1 base and J lost 2 bases. The germline CDR1 and CDR2 sequences are SGHRS and YFSETQ. This CDR3 is CASSLQRGQVPYEQYF. In nucleotides, the CDR3 is TGCGCCAGCAGCTTGCAGCGGGGTCAGGTTCCCTACGAGCAGTACTTC.